This TCR beta chain was sequenced in a study of blood T cell repertoires in COVID-19 (dated by TCRdb to the early 2020s). For the wider study: Collaborator samples came from the United States, Italy and Spain and covered acute and convalescent phases of COVID-19. The material from the prospective study consisted of cDNA or gDNA derived from T cells, B-cell-depleted T cells, or PBMCs. Deeply sampled blood TCRbeta repertoires from subjects exposed to, actively infected with, or recovered from COVID-19 were included in the dataset. A freely available public database, intended as a resource for researchers studying the immune response to SARS-CoV-2, is where the repertoires were released. Samples came from the ongoing ImmuneRACE study (first 160 participants) plus 1,254 subjects from 6 global collaborators. The sample metadata nearly always contained a de-identified subject ID, COVID-19 status, age in years and sex. Where available, HLA class I and class II types were taken from metadata supplied by the sample provider and were not determined by assay-based typing.

With regard to this clone: The antigen it recognizes is unknown. Base quality data are lacking; no much larger clone is found one base away.

Each collaborating institution followed its own protocols to collect whole blood in K2EDTA tubes. For TCRbeta analysis, collaborator samples were shipped as frozen whole blood, as isolated PBMCs, or as DNA extracted from either sample type. The immunoSEQ Assay, a bias-controlled multiplex PCR, was used to amplify TCRbeta CDR3 regions from genomic DNA. The paper's data handling went like this. The number of nucleated cells in each sample was estimated by amplification of reference gene primers within the assay. Sequence reads were collapsed and filtered to measure the absolute abundance of every unique TCRbeta CDR3 rearrangement. For each sample, productive Simpson clonality was calculated by taking the square root of Simpson's diversity index across productive rearrangements. The clones in this table, taken by TCRdb from immuneACCESS, are in-frame only. Not every clone is retained; where verified, under half of the shortfall comes from an unresolved V gene, and the cause of the rest is unknown. V and J calls and clone size follow that table, whereas D and trimming were derived from the DNA. Within this sample are nearly 25,000 clones, with 72% of them counted one time only. The top ten clonotypes cover 43% of the sample.

The germline V gene provides CDR1 SGHRS and CDR2 YFSETQ. Cut back by 0 bases and 7 bases, the V and J ends lie 5 bases apart. The CDR3 numbers 12 residues from cysteine through phenylalanine. Here the CDR3 DNA is all that survives: 36 bases in frame from base 1. Beyond this particular receptor, the publication reports: How much clinical and demographic metadata was included differed by source and by participant, and the metadata was provided uncurated.

The chain employs TRBV5-1 and TRBJ2-1, with the D gene too uncertain to name. The specimen sequenced was peripheral blood. The sequence was obtained from a woman aged 80 or over with acute or convalescent COVID-19. The DNA is as follows: TGCGCCAGCAGCTTGGGGCGGAATGAGCAGTTCTTC. Its translation is CASSLGRNEQFF.